This TCR beta chain was captured by sequencing in a study of shared clonotypes between healthy human individuals. CD45RO-negative, CCR7-selected cells formed the naive CD8 fraction, which excluded terminally differentiated effector memory CD45RA+ cells. The assay ran at deep level. Generated by immunoSEQ multiplex PCR, the TCRdb table keeps only in-frame clones and is missing some. The table has 550,000 to 750,000 clones, just over 90% seen once. J lost 5 bases, V lost 5 bases, and 12 bases had no gene match. Germline V CDR1 and CDR2: LNHDA, SQIVND (reference sequence). The CDR3 is 17 residues long. The source of this sequence is a man aged 25-40 years in good health. Sequencing was done on a sample of naive CD8+ T cells sorted from blood. V usage is TRBV19 and J usage is TRBJ2-2; 9 bases are a match to TRBD1. CDR3 residues: CASSPDRGRYGTGELFF. The DNA of the CDR3 is TGTGCCAGTAGTCCCGACAGGGGGAGGTATGGAACCGGGGAGCTGTTTTTT.